These 16 T cell receptor beta chains share one sample of origin, sequenced in a study of cytomegalovirus exposure and HLA in healthy donors. PCR was performed using 60 Vbeta and 13 Jbeta primers. The table came from immunoSEQ multiplex PCR; TCRdb's copy has only in-frame clones and leaves some out. The table lists 55,000 to 80,000 clones, just under 80% of them singletons. What was sequenced was PBMCs. Receptors were obtained from a middle-aged man in good health and CMV-seronegative.

This chain joins TRBV11-2 and TRBJ1-2; D may be TRBD1 (5 bases). The CDR3 is 11 residues long. CDR1 and CDR2 from the germline V gene are SGHAT and FQNNGV. Trimming pared 5 bases from V and 4 bases from J, leaving 5 bases between. CDR3 coding DNA: TGTGCCAGCAGCACAGGCTATGGCTACACCTTC. It is translated as CASSTGYGYTF.

The chain recombines TRBV4-1 with TRBJ2-7, with TRBD1 matching 12 bases. The CDR3 is 18 residues long. Germline V gene lookup returns CDR1 MGHRA and CDR2 YSYEKL. The V segment lost 0 bases and the J segment 4 bases; nucleotides outside the gene matches: 10. CDR3 sequence reads: CASSQDPGTGGYHYEQYF. CDR3 in DNA: TGCGCCAGCAGCCAAGACCCTGGGACAGGGGGCTATCATTACGAGCAGTACTTC.

The V and J genes are TRBV6-5 and TRBJ1-3; weak D call: TRBD1 (6 bases). This CDR3 has 15 residues. Germline V gene data show CDR1 as MNHEY and CDR2 as SVGAGI. The V and J ends lost 5 bases and 0 bases respectively, with 11 bases between them. The chain's CDR3 is CASSPGQFSGNTIYF. Here the CDR3 DNA reads TGTGCCAGCAGTCCCGGACAGTTCTCTGGAAACACCATATATTTT.

The chain recombines TRBV18 with TRBJ2-3; 8 bases line up with TRBD2. This CDR3 has 15 amino acids. The V gene's germline CDR1 is KGHSH and CDR2 LQKENI. J was trimmed by 1 base and V by 6 bases; bases with no gene match: 6. The CDR3 sequence: CASSLRGAGTDTQYF. CDR3 nucleotide sequence: TGTGCCAGCTCCCTGCGGGGGGCTGGCACAGATACGCAGTATTTT.

This clone was observed once. The V and J genes are TRBV21-1 and TRBJ2-7; TRBD2, the D gene given by the table, was not confirmed from the DNA. TRBV21-1 is an annotated pseudogene. The CDR3 spans 16 residues. The CDR3 loop reads CASSKIPGTTPHEQYF. In DNA form, the CDR3 reads TGTGCCAGCAGCAAAATCCCCGGGACTACGCCACACGAGCAGTACTTC.

This clone was recorded once. The chain couples TRBV14 to TRBJ2-3, with D possibly matching TRBD2 (6 bases). Germline CDR1 is SGHDN and CDR2 is FVKESK. Trimming took off 1 base at V and 9 bases at J, with 11 bases between the two ends. The length of the CDR3 is 13 residues. The CDR3 loop is CASSQVGLSTQYF. CDR3 coding DNA: TGTGCCAGCAGCCAAGTAGGACTATCAACGCAGTATTTT. Combining the CDR3 with reference TRBV14 and TRBJ2-3 gives the whole variable domain EAGVTQFPSHSVIEKGQTVTLRCDPISGHDNLYWYRRVMGKEIKFLLHFVKESKQDESGMPNNRFLAERTGGTYSTLKVQPAELEDSGVYFCASSQVGLSTQYFGPGTRLTVL.

This chain connects TRBV19 to TRBJ1-5, with a weak D call TRBD1 (5 bases). The CDR3 is 15 residues long. Germline values: CDR1 LNHDA, CDR2 SQIVND (reference sequence). V was pared by 5 bases and J by 2 bases, with 13 bases between. The CDR3 nucleotides read TGTGCCAGTAGTGCCGGGGGTCTGGGCAATCAGCCCCAGCATTTT. Translating gives CASSAGGLGNQPQHF.

The chain has TRBV27 and TRBJ2-7; the match to TRBD2 covers 10 bases. The junction had 3 bases not matched to a gene; V was cut back by 8 bases and J by 2 bases. The CDR3 is made up of 13 amino acids. Germline CDR1 reads MNHEY; CDR2 reads SMNVEV (reference sequence). The CDR3 loop reads CASGLAGAYEQYF. The CDR3 bases are TGTGCCAGCGGTCTAGCGGGGGCCTACGAGCAGTACTTC.

The chain combines TRBV18 with TRBJ1-2; D is perhaps TRBD1 (6 bases). The CDR3 totals 10 residues. Germline V gives CDR1 KGHSH, CDR2 LQKENI. The V and J ends lost 4 bases and 14 bases respectively, with 11 bases between them. The CDR3 spells CASSQGDMTF. The CDR3, as DNA: TGTGCCAGCTCACAAGGGGACATGACCTTC. Full variable domain (remainder filled in from reference TRBV18 and TRBJ1-2): NAGVMQNPRHLVRRRGQEARLRCSPMKGHSHVYWYRQLPEEGLKFMVYLQKENIIDESGMPKERFSAEFPKEGPSILRIQQVVRGDSAAYFCASSQGDMTFGSGTRLTVV.

This clone was observed a single time. This chain uses TRBV6-5 with TRBJ1-2; D is perhaps TRBD1 (5 bases). CDR1 MNHEY and CDR2 SVGAGI come from the germline V gene. The V end lost 6 bases, the J end lost 8 bases, and 19 bases lay between the germline ends. The CDR3 sequence is 14 residues long. This chain's CDR3 is CASRPQDLLGGYTF. The CDR3, as DNA: TGTGCCAGCAGACCACAGGATCTCCTCGGGGGCTACACCTTC.

The chain is built from TRBV11-2 and TRBJ1-6; the D is unclear. V lost 10 bases and J 10 bases, leaving 17 bases between the germline ends. This CDR3 comprises 13 residues. CDR1 and CDR2 from the germline V gene are SGHAT and FQNNGV. In DNA, the CDR3 is TGTGCCACTCGGGGATTCGTGGGGTCACCCCTCCACTTT. Its protein is CATRGFVGSPLHF.

This chain uses TRBV25-1 with TRBJ2-5; D is perhaps TRBD1 (5 bases). The J call is uncertain, as TRBJ2-7 better fits the DNA end. The length of the CDR3 is 11 residues. Germline loops: CDR1 MGHDK, CDR2 SYGVNS. Here the CDR3 reads CASGHSYEQYF. In nucleotides, the CDR3 is TGTGCCAGCGGACATAGCTACGAGCAGTACTTC.

The V call is TRBV4-1, the J call TRBJ2-7; 9 nucleotides agree with TRBD1. CDR3 length: 15 amino acids. The junction had 9 bases not matched to a gene; V was cut back by 4 bases and J by 5 bases. From germline, CDR1 is MGHRA and CDR2 YSYEKL. In nucleotides, the CDR3 is TGCGCCAGCAGCCCGCAGGGACAGGGTGGTGACGAGCAGTACTTC. This encodes CASSPQGQGGDEQYF.

The V and J genes are TRBV27 and TRBJ2-3; D possibly corresponds to TRBD1 (6 bases). The CDR3 is 17 residues long. V lost 1 base and J lost 2, with 16 bases in between. Germline CDR1 MNHEY, CDR2 SMNVEV (reference sequence). The CDR3 is CASSLWGTNAATDTQYF. CDR3 coding DNA: TGTGCCAGCAGTTTATGGGGGACAAACGCCGCCACAGATACGCAGTATTTT.

The chain carries TRBV5-4 and TRBJ1-1, with 9 bases fitting TRBD1. Trimming at V came to 4 bases and at J to 3 bases, leaving 10 bases not matched to a gene. Germline values: CDR1 SGHNT, CDR2 YYREEE (reference sequence). The CDR3 extends over 16 amino acids. The CDR3 here is CASSPSGDRVDTEAFF. For the CDR3, the DNA is TGTGCCAGCAGCCCGTCTGGGGACAGGGTCGACACTGAAGCTTTCTTT. The complete variable domain, with remaining parts taken from reference TRBV5-4 and TRBJ1-1, reads ETGVTQSPTHLIKTRGQQVTLRCSSQSGHNTVSWYQQALGQGPQFIFQYYREEENGRGNFPPRFSGLQFPNYSSELNVNALELDDSALYLCASSPSGDRVDTEAFFGQGTRLTVV.

Only one count was recorded for this clone. The genes are TRBV7-9 and TRBJ2-7, with 8 bases identical to TRBD1. The ends lost 5 bases at V and 2 bases at J; junction bases unmatched: 5. Germline lookup yields CDR1 SEHNR and CDR2 FQNEAQ (reference sequence). The CDR3 has 14 amino acids. CDR3 in amino acids: CASSPDREAYEQYF. As DNA, the CDR3 is TGTGCCAGCAGCCCGGACAGGGAGGCCTACGAGCAGTACTTC.